This T cell receptor (beta chain) was recorded in a study of shared clonotypes between healthy human individuals. This table comes from immunoSEQ multiplex PCR, and its TCRdb copy is limited to in-frame clones, with some not included. Counted here are about 380,000 clones, 96% occurring once; the ten biggest clones make up 0.32%. Trimming left V 3 bases short and J 1 base short, with 4 bases between. The germline V gene encodes CDR1 MNHNS and CDR2 SASEGT. The CDR3 length is 13 residues. The clonotype originates from a man aged 25-45 years in good health. Sequencing input: memory CD8+ T cells sorted from blood. Subset of the sample: CD45RO+ cells pooled with CCR7-negative TemRA cells. The rearrangement uses TRBV6-1 and TRBJ2-4; D unresolved. The CDR3 sequence is CASSDRAKNIQYF. CDR3 nucleotide sequence: TGTGCCAGCAGTGACAGGGCCAAAAACATTCAGTACTTC.